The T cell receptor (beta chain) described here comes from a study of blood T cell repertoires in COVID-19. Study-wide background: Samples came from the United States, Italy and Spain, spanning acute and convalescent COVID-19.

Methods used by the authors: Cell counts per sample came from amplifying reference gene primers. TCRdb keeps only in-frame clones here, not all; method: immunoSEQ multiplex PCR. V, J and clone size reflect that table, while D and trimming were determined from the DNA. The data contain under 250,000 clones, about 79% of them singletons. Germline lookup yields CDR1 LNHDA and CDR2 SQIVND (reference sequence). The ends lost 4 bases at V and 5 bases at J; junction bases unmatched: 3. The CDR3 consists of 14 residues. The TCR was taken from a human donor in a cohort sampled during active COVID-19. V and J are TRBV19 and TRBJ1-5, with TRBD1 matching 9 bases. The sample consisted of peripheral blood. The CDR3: CASSTGTGYQPQHF. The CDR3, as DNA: TGTGCCAGTAGTACAGGGACAGGGTATCAGCCCCAGCATTTT.